This T cell receptor (beta chain) emerged from a study of T-cell memory formation after mild COVID-19. Deletions cut 10 bases from V and 4 bases from J, with 11 bases between. The CDR3 has 12 amino acids. TCRdb used MiXCR to reprocess the 5' RACE reads, holding one entry per CDR3 protein. This table holds 150,000 to 200,000 distinct CDR3 sequences, roughly 11% found once. This clonotype has just a few counts. The chain carries TRBV12-3 or TRBV12-4 and TRBJ1-3, with D unclear. The sequence was obtained from a young man who had mild COVID-19 (a few samples of this study predate the infection). Cell type and time point are not known. Sequenced sample: PBMCs or a T cell subset sorted from them (not recorded which). CDR3 DNA sequence: TGTGCCACCAGGACGGCCGGAAACACCATATATTTT. Translating gives CATRTAGNTIYF.